The clone carrying this T cell receptor (beta chain) appeared a few times. This record comes from a study of blood T cell repertoires in COVID-19. Overall study: There were acute and convalescent COVID-19 samples, and they came from the United States, Italy and Spain. The analysed material was cDNA or gDNA that came from T cells, B-cell-depleted T cells, or PBMCs.

As processed by the authors: Estimation of nucleated cell counts was performed using reference gene primer amplification. Assay: immunoSEQ multiplex PCR; the TCRdb copy retains only in-frame clones and omits some. D and trimming were read from the DNA, whereas the V and J calls and clone size are those reported in that table. The table has approximately 110,000 clones, less than 80% seen once. This clonotype originated in a man in his 70s with active or convalescent COVID-19. The material sequenced was peripheral blood.

The CDR3 DNA reads as TGCAGCGTTGTCTGGACAGGCCCGGGGGATAGCAATCAGCCCCAGCATTTT. This translates into CSVVWTGPGDSNQPQHF. The chain uses TRBV29-1 and TRBJ1-5; the match to TRBD1 covers 7 bases. Germline trimming cut 4 bases from V and 0 bases from J; bases unmatched to any gene: 12. CDR3 length equals 17 residues. The germline gives CDR1 SQVTM, CDR2 ANQGSEA.